These 31 T cell receptor beta chains came from one sample sequenced in a study of blood T cell repertoires in COVID-19. Clones were sequenced by immunoSEQ multiplex PCR, and TCRdb holds only the in-frame ones, with some missing. Altogether some 200,000 clones are present, approximately 80% being singletons, with the ten largest covering around 9%. The specimen was PBMCs or T cells enriched from blood (not recorded which). Every receptor here comes from a man in his forties or fifties who had recovered from COVID-19.

In its sample, this clone was seen once. The chain is built from TRBV2 and TRBJ1-5, with a possible D match to TRBD1 (5 bases). Trimming removed 3 bases at V and 6 bases at J, with 9 bases between. The CDR3 covers 13 residues. CDR1 is SNHLY, CDR2 FYNNEI, per germline. For the CDR3, the DNA is TGTGCCAGCAGTGACAGGGAGGCTCAGCCCCAGCATTTT. It is translated as CASSDREAQPQHF.

The CDR3 reads CASSEASGAYNEQFF. CDR3 nucleotide sequence: TGTGCCAGCAGTGAAGCTAGCGGGGCCTACAATGAGCAGTTCTTC. The chain joins TRBV2 to TRBJ2-1; TRBD2 aligns across 8 bases. Germline lookup yields CDR1 SNHLY and CDR2 FYNNEI. V shed 0 bases and J 2 bases; nucleotides not matched to a gene: 0. The CDR3 runs to 15 residues. Complete variable domain (other parts from reference TRBV2 and TRBJ2-1): EPEVTQTPSHQVTQMGQEVILRCVPISNHLYFYWYRQILGQKVEFLVSFYNNEISEKSEIFDDQFSVERPDGSNFTLKIRSTKLEDSAMYFCASSEASGAYNEQFFGPGTRLTVL.

The chain combines TRBV10-1 with TRBJ2-5, with no clear D. The V end lost 9 bases, the J end lost 5 bases, and 37 bases lay between the germline ends. CDR1 WNHNN and CDR2 SYGVQD come from the germline V gene (reference sequence). The CDR3 contains 20 residues. The CDR3 loop is CARNPPLYSPARSNGETQYF. As DNA, the CDR3 is TGCGCCAGAAACCCGCCCTTATACTCTCCGGCCCGGAGTAATGGGGAGACCCAGTACTTC.

This clone was counted a few times. The rearrangement joins TRBV12-3 or TRBV12-4 to TRBJ2-7; the D gene is possibly TRBD1 (6 bases). The CDR3 consists of 13 residues. V lost 6 bases, J lost 2 bases, and 11 bases lay in between. As DNA, the CDR3 is TGTGCCAGCAGACAGGGTCGAACCTACGAGCAGTACTTC. Protein: CASRQGRTYEQYF.

J is TRBJ2-1 and V is TRBV5-1, with 9 positions matching TRBD2. This CDR3 has 14 amino acids. The germline gives CDR1 SGHRS, CDR2 YFSETQ. V shed 7 bases, J shed 4 bases, and the junction held 6 bases outside the gene matches. The CDR3 spells CASRGGAFYNEQFF. The CDR3 region has the DNA TGCGCCAGCCGCGGGGGGGCCTTTTACAATGAGCAGTTCTTC.

CDR3 DNA sequence: TGTGCCAGCAGTGAAGGGCGGGGGCCCCCAGATACGCAGTATTTT. Its protein is CASSEGRGPPDTQYF. The chain links TRBV2 to TRBJ2-3; TRBD2 is a possible D gene (7 bases). V was cut by 1 base and J by 4 bases, with 12 bases left in between. Germline V gene sequence: CDR1 SNHLY, CDR2 FYNNEI. This CDR3 is 15 amino acids long.

V usage is TRBV6-5 and J usage is TRBJ1-4; TRBD1 matches at 7 bases. CDR3 size: 15 residues. CDR1 and CDR2 from the germline V gene are MNHEY and SVGAGI. The V and J ends lost 3 bases and 4 bases, in that order; junction bases with no gene match: 5. The CDR3 bases are TGTGCCAGCAGTTATGAGGGGGCCGTTAATGAAAAACTGTTTTTT. Protein sequence: CASSYEGAVNEKLFF.

This sequence joins TRBV3-1 (or the pseudogene TRBV3-2) and TRBJ2-2, with no clear D. CDR3 length: 13 residues. Trimming took off 4 bases at V and 3 bases at J, with 6 bases between the two ends. Germline V gene data show CDR1 as LGHDT and CDR2 as YNNKEL (reference sequence). The DNA of the CDR3 is TGTGCCAGCAGCCGTTTCTACACCGGGGAGCTGTTTTTT. This sequence encodes CASSRFYTGELFF.

This chain joins TRBV5-4 and TRBJ2-4; D is unclear. The CDR3 sequence is 14 residues long. The germline CDR1 and CDR2 sequences are SGHNT and YYREEE (reference sequence). Trimming stripped 0 bases from V and 9 bases from J, with 13 bases between. CDR3 bases: TGTGCCAGCAGCTTGGCTGGCGGAGATGCCATTCAGTACTTC. It codes for CASSLAGGDAIQYF.

This chain links TRBV18 with TRBJ1-1; TRBD1 might be the D (5 bases). Looked up from germline, CDR1 is KGHSH and CDR2 is LQKENI. The CDR3 is 12 residues long. Trimming shortened V by 4 bases and J by 7 bases, and 10 bases separated the two germline ends. In DNA, the CDR3 is TGTGCCAGCTCACTTGGACAAAGTGAAGCTTTCTTT. Translating gives CASSLGQSEAFF.

The V call is TRBV7-3, the J call TRBJ2-2, with D perhaps TRBD1 (7 bases). This CDR3 region has 16 residues. Germline CDR1 and CDR2: SGHTA and FQGTGA. V was shortened by 6 bases and J by 3 bases, with 17 bases between the two germline ends. The CDR3 coding sequence is TGTGCCAGCAGGGAGGAGGGGGCGACCTACACCGGGGAGCTGTTTTTT. It is translated as CASREEGATYTGELFF.

The rearrangement uses TRBV11-2 and TRBJ1-3, with TRBD1 matching over 7 bases. Germline V lookup: CDR1 SGHAT, CDR2 FQNNGV. After removal of 2 bases from V and 0 bases from J, the junction contained 4 bases not matched to a gene. This CDR3 is built from 16 residues. The CDR3 here is CASSLNWDSSGNTIYF. CDR3 sequence (DNA): TGTGCCAGCAGCTTAAACTGGGACAGCTCTGGAAACACCATATATTTT.

This clone came up a few times. The genes are TRBV30 and TRBJ1-3; D is perhaps TRBD1 (5 bases). The CDR3 covers 14 residues. Trimming pared 5 bases from V and 1 base from J, leaving 12 bases between. In germline, CDR1 is GTSNPN, CDR2 SVGIG (reference sequence). The CDR3 loop is CAWSGGGSGNTIYF. The CDR3 bases are TGTGCCTGGTCGGGGGGAGGTTCTGGAAACACCATATATTTT.

V usage is TRBV10-2 and J usage is TRBJ1-5, with D uncertain. V was shortened by 7 bases and J by 5 bases, with 12 bases between the two germline ends. CDR3 length: 13 residues. Germline CDR1 and CDR2: WSHSY and SAAADI. The CDR3: CASTGFSDQPQHF. The CDR3 nucleotides read TGCGCCAGCACAGGATTTTCGGATCAGCCCCAGCATTTT.

This chain connects TRBV29-1 to TRBJ1-2; D is undetermined. Germline lookup yields CDR1 SQVTM and CDR2 ANQGSEA. The CDR3 runs 13 residues. Deletions cut 0 bases from V and 3 bases from J, with 8 bases between. The CDR3 DNA reads as TGCAGCGTTGAAGATGGGAGAGACTATGGCTACACCTTC. Amino acids: CSVEDGRDYGYTF.

The V gene is TRBV19, the J gene TRBJ1-1, with 8 bases identical to TRBD1. In germline, CDR1 is LNHDA, CDR2 SQIVND (reference sequence). Trimming cost V 7 bases and J 1 base; bases outside gene matches: 5. This CDR3 region has 14 residues. Here the CDR3 reads CASTWDRRNTEAFF. CDR3 bases: TGTGCCAGTACCTGGGACAGGAGGAACACTGAAGCTTTCTTT.

This chain links TRBV6-1 with TRBJ2-6; D is possibly TRBD1 (5 bases). The CDR3 has 15 residues. V was shortened by 1 base and J by 4 bases, with 8 bases between the two germline ends. Looked up from germline, CDR1 is MNHNS and CDR2 is SASEGT. The CDR3 loop reads CASSEGRAGANVLTF. For the CDR3, the DNA is TGTGCCAGCAGTGAAGGCAGGGCGGGGGCCAACGTCCTGACTTTC.

CDR3 sequence (DNA): TGTGCCAGCAGCCACCAGACAGATTTCTATGGCTACACCTTC. This codes for CASSHQTDFYGYTF. V gene TRBV3-1 (or the pseudogene TRBV3-2) combines with J gene TRBJ1-2, with a weak D call TRBD1 (5 bases). The CDR3 length is 14 residues. The germline V gene has CDR1 LGHDT and CDR2 YNNKEL (reference sequence). The V end lost 3 bases, the J end lost 4 bases, and 12 bases lay between the germline ends.

The rearrangement uses TRBV11-1 and TRBJ2-7; 8 bases map to TRBD2. CDR1 SGHAT and CDR2 FQDESV come from the germline V gene (reference sequence). Germline trimming cut 4 bases from V and 3 bases from J; bases unmatched to any gene: 5. The CDR3 sequence is 14 residues long. In DNA form, the CDR3 reads TGTGCCAGCAGCTCACCCGGGACTAGCTACGAGCAGTACTTC. Amino acid sequence: CASSSPGTSYEQYF.

The chain employs TRBV6-5 and TRBJ1-2; the D gene is possibly TRBD1 (5 bases). Germline V gives CDR1 MNHEY, CDR2 SVGAGI. With 2 bases removed from V and 8 bases from J, the gap between germline ends came to 12 bases. The CDR3 covers 13 residues. CDR3 residues: CASSYATEVGYTF. CDR3 in DNA: TGTGCCAGCAGTTACGCGACAGAGGTGGGCTACACCTTC.

This clone appeared once. The chain joins TRBV6-1 to TRBJ2-7, with TRBD1 identical over 7 bases. Germline CDR1 is MNHNS and CDR2 is SASEGT. The CDR3 sequence is 14 residues long. V trimming: 2 bases; J trimming: 2 bases; junction bases outside the gene matches: 3. CDR3 in DNA: TGTGCCAGCAGTGAAAAGGGGGCCCCCTACGAGCAGTACTTC. Translation: CASSEKGAPYEQYF.

In nucleotides, the CDR3 is TGTGCCAGCAGCTTAGGCAGGGTAGCCTACGAGCAGTACTTC. Its translation: CASSLGRVAYEQYF. This chain links TRBV7-2 with TRBJ2-7; tentatively, D is TRBD1 (5 bases). The germline gives CDR1 SGHTA, CDR2 FQGNSA. The CDR3 runs to 14 residues. V was clipped by 1 base and J by 2 bases, with 9 bases between them.

The chain joins TRBV11-2 to TRBJ1-2, with TRBD1 matching over 10 bases. The germline V gene encodes CDR1 SGHAT and CDR2 FQNNGV. The CDR3 has 14 amino acids. V dropped 1 base and J dropped 4; count of bases not matched to a gene: 0. CDR3 region: CASSLGQGAYGYTF. CDR3 nucleotides: TGTGCCAGCAGCTTAGGACAGGGGGCCTATGGCTACACCTTC.

V usage is TRBV9 and J usage is TRBJ1-1; the D gene is possibly TRBD1 (5 bases). CDR1 SGDLS and CDR2 YYNGEE come from the germline V gene. Trimming removed 0 bases from V and 10 bases from J, with 10 bases in between. The CDR3 has 12 amino acids. The CDR3 coding sequence is TGTGCCAGCAGCGTAGAGGGGCGGGGAGCTTTCTTT. Translation: CASSVEGRGAFF.

The chain recombines TRBV28 with TRBJ1-5, with 7 bases lining up with TRBD1. The CDR3 is 14 residues long. Germline CDR1 is MDHEN and CDR2 is SYDVKM. Trimming took 5 bases from V and 2 from J; bases not matched to a gene: 3. CDR3 nucleotides: TGTGCCAGCAGTGTCACAGGGGGCAATCAGCCCCAGCATTTT. This translates into CASSVTGGNQPQHF.

The rearrangement joins TRBV27 to TRBJ1-3; possibly TRBD1 for D (5 bases). This CDR3 has 20 amino acids. Germline CDR1 is MNHEY and CDR2 is SMNVEV (reference sequence). V lost 2 bases and J lost 1, with 24 bases in between. Written as DNA, the CDR3 is TGTGCCAGCAGTTTAACGGGCGTTGGGCTGAACCAGGGTTCTGGAAACACCATATATTTT. It encodes CASSLTGVGLNQGSGNTIYF.

The V and J genes are TRBV7-9 and TRBJ2-3; TRBD2 matches 11 bases. V lost 2 bases to trimming and J lost 4 bases; unmatched junction nucleotides: 5. This CDR3 is 16 amino acids long. Germline assignment: CDR1 SEHNR and CDR2 FQNEAQ (reference sequence). The CDR3 is CASSLTSGSGSDTQYF. In DNA, the CDR3 is TGTGCCAGCAGCTTAACTAGCGGGAGTGGATCAGATACGCAGTATTTT.

The rearrangement joins TRBV2 to TRBJ2-1, with 9 bases aligning to TRBD1. V lost 5 bases and J lost 3; bases outside the gene matches: 2. This CDR3 region has 14 residues. Germline CDR1 and CDR2: SNHLY and FYNNEI. The CDR3 DNA follows: TGTGCCAGCAGTCCGGGACAGGGCTACAATGAGCAGTTCTTC. Translated, it gives CASSPGQGYNEQFF.

This chain connects TRBV19 to TRBJ2-2; the match to TRBD1 covers 8 bases. The germline CDR1 and CDR2 sequences are LNHDA and SQIVND (reference sequence). There are 16 residues in the CDR3. Unmatched junction bases numbered 13, after V lost 3 bases and J lost 10 bases. The CDR3 loop reads CASSIAQGARPVELFF. Written as DNA, the CDR3 is TGTGCCAGTAGTATTGCGCAGGGGGCGAGGCCGGTGGAGCTGTTTTTT.

The chain couples TRBV4-2 to TRBJ2-7, with 9 bases fitting TRBD1. This CDR3 contains 15 residues. Germline V CDR1 and CDR2: LGHNA, YNFKEQ. V dropped 1 base and J dropped 5; count of bases not matched to a gene: 6. CDR3 nucleotide sequence: TGTGCCAGCAGCCAAGGGGACAGGGTGTACCACGAGCAGTACTTC. It specifies CASSQGDRVYHEQYF.

The V gene is TRBV3-1 (or the pseudogene TRBV3-2), the J gene TRBJ2-7; TRBD2 matches 14 bases. Losses at the gene ends were 3 bases for V and 0 bases for J; bases not matched to a gene: 1. The CDR3 consists of 16 residues. The germline CDR1 and CDR2 sequences are LGHDT and YNNKEL (reference sequence). The CDR3 region has the DNA TGTGCCAGCAGCCAGGGACTAGCGGGAGTCTCCTACGAGCAGTACTTC. It translates to CASSQGLAGVSYEQYF.